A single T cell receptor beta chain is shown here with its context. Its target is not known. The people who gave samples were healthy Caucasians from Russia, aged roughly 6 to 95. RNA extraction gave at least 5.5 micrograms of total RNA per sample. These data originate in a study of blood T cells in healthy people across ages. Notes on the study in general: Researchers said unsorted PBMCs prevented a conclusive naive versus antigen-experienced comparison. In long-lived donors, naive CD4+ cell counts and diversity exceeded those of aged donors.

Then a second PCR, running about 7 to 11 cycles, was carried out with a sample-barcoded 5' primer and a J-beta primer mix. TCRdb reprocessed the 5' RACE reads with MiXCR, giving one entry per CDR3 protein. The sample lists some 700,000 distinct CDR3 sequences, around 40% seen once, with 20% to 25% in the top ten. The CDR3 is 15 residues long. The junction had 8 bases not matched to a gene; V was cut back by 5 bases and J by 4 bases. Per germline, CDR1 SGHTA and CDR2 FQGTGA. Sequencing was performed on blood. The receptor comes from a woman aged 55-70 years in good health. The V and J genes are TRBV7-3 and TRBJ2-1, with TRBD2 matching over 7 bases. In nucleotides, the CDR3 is TGTGCCAGCAGCCGGACTAGTTCAGGGTACAATGAGCAGTTCTTC. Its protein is CASSRTSSGYNEQFF.